Following are 10 T cell receptor beta chains from one sample sequenced in a study of CDR3 diversity in severe acne. TCRdb called the PCR reads again in MiXCR, with one record for every CDR3 protein. The sample lists roughly 79,000 distinct CDR3 sequences, 45% to 55% seen once, with around a tenth in the top ten. The sample consisted of blood. The receptors were gathered from a male donor with severe acne vulgaris.

The V gene is TRBV10-1, the J gene TRBJ2-7, with 7 bases lining up with TRBD2. Germline trimming cut 0 bases from V and 7 bases from J; bases unmatched to any gene: 6. The CDR3 is 14 amino acids. CDR1 WNHNN and CDR2 SYGVQD come from the germline V gene (reference sequence). CDR3 DNA sequence: TGCGCCAGCAGTGAGTCAGCGGGGTCGGGAGAGCAGTACTTC. This translates into CASSESAGSGEQYF.

The sample holds many counts of this clonotype. The chain combines TRBV6-2 or TRBV6-3 with TRBJ2-7; 8 bases are a match to TRBD1. This CDR3 is built from 15 residues. J was trimmed by 4 bases and V by 0 bases; bases with no gene match: 5. Germline values: CDR1 MNHEY, CDR2 SVGEGT. CDR3 amino acids: CASSYSGTGSYEQYF. CDR3 coding DNA: TGTGCCAGCAGTTACTCGGGGACAGGTTCTTACGAGCAGTACTTC.

This clonotype was recorded a few times. A read error is possible here, since a much larger clone lies one base away. This sequence joins TRBV7-2 and TRBJ1-1; no reliable D call. The CDR3 is 12 residues long. Trimming cost V 3 bases and J 7 bases, with 9 bases left between them. In germline, CDR1 is SGHTA, CDR2 FQGNSA. CDR3 amino acids: CASSFGGFEAFF. CDR3 nucleotides: TGTGCCAGCAGCTTCGGAGGTTTTGAAGCTTTCTTT.

As regards this clonotype: A read error may account for a junction end that differs from germline. The chain recombines TRBV28 with TRBJ1-1; no clear D. The CDR3 consists of 13 residues. Germline CDR1 MDHEN, CDR2 SYDVKM. CDR3 amino acids: CASSDGLYAEASF. The DNA for the CDR3 is TGTGCCAGCAGCGACGGGTTATACGCGGAAGCTTCCTTT.

The chain links TRBV24-1 to TRBJ1-6; D gene unclear. The V gene's germline CDR1 is KGHDR and CDR2 SFDVKD. This CDR3 is 13 amino acids long. V shed 4 bases and J shed 7 bases, with 7 bases lying between them. The CDR3 is CATSDGGNSPLHF. The CDR3 coding sequence is TGTGCCACCAGTGACGGAGGAAATTCACCCCTCCACTTT.

This clonotype occurred many times. The V and J genes are TRBV2 and TRBJ1-2; 9 nucleotides agree with TRBD1. This CDR3 comprises 14 residues. Unmatched junction bases numbered 5, after V lost 5 bases and J lost 4 bases. CDR1 is SNHLY, CDR2 FYNNEI, per germline. The CDR3, as DNA: TGTGCCAGCAGTACCGGGACAGGGTCCTATGGCTACACCTTC. It is translated as CASSTGTGSYGYTF. Based on the CDR3 plus reference TRBV2 and TRBJ1-2, the full variable domain is EPEVTQTPSHQVTQMGQEVILRCVPISNHLYFYWYRQILGQKVEFLVSFYNNEISEKSEIFDDQFSVERPDGSNFTLKIRSTKLEDSAMYFCASSTGTGSYGYTFGSGTRLTVV.

The J gene is TRBJ1-2, the V gene TRBV7-2; a possible D gene is TRBD1 (5 bases). The germline V and J ends were trimmed by 6 bases and 4 bases, with 15 bases remaining between them. This CDR3 is 14 amino acids long. Germline CDR1 and CDR2: SGHTA and FQGNSA. The CDR3 is CASRPNPGPYGYTF. The CDR3 DNA reads as TGTGCCAGCAGGCCCAACCCGGGGCCCTATGGCTACACCTTC.

The sample holds a few counts of this clonotype. This chain uses TRBV5-1 with TRBJ2-1, with 10 bases lining up with TRBD2. J lost 1 base, V lost 4 bases, and 5 bases had no gene match. The length of the CDR3 is 16 residues. Germline values: CDR1 SGHRS, CDR2 YFSETQ. Here the CDR3 DNA reads TGCGCCAGCAGCAAAGGGACTAGCGTGTCCTACAATGAGCAGTTCTTC. This sequence encodes CASSKGTSVSYNEQFF.

The count of this clonotype is one. The J gene is TRBJ2-7, the V gene TRBV14, with D possibly matching TRBD2 (5 bases). CDR1 is SGHDN, CDR2 FVKESK, per germline. This CDR3 region has 13 residues. V lost 5 bases, J lost 2 bases, and 10 bases lay in between. CDR3 nucleotides: TGTGCCAGCAGCTACGGGGAGACCTACGAGCAGTACTTC. Its translation is CASSYGETYEQYF.

The gene calls are TRBV2 and TRBJ2-7, with 9 bases identical to TRBD2. The end of the DNA fits TRBJ2-5 better, so the J call may be wrong. CDR3 length: 15 residues. Per the germline V gene, CDR1 is SNHLY and CDR2 is FYNNEI. The CDR3 protein is CASSYAGGPLETQYF. For the CDR3, the DNA is TGTGCCAGCAGTTATGCGGGAGGGCCTTTGGAGACCCAGTACTTC.